The source of this T cell receptor beta chain is a study of chemoradiotherapy in HPV16-positive cancers (dated by TCRdb to between 2021 and 2024). Regarding the study in general: Candidate HPV-specific T-cell clones and common TCR motifs were defined by functional T-cell assays performed on cells from a couple of HPV16-positive patients. Next, the candidate HPV-specific TCRs and motifs were followed in TCR repertoires from around 91 patients with HPV-related cancers. The study set out to ask whether T-cell immunity against the HPV oncoproteins E6 and E7 changes over the course of chemoradiotherapy and whether that immunity affects survival. Results the study describes overall, beyond this receptor: The functional definition of HPV-specific T cells was derived from only a couple of HPV16-positive patients, and the survival association was reported for HPV16-positive patients. Expansion of candidate HPV-specific clones and E7-related TCR motifs was observed in the tumor microenvironment during treatment, whereas no such expansion was observed for non-HPV-specific T cells. In HPV16-positive patients, expansion of HPV-responsive T cells during chemoradiotherapy was found to be associated with improved recurrence-free survival.

Of note for this clone: Which antigen it targets is not known. The sample holds no much larger clone one base away, and base qualities are not on file.

CDR1 MDHEN and CDR2 SYDVKM are derived from the germline V gene. The CDR3 goes from the cysteine to the phenylalanine over 14 residues. The read is trimmed to its CDR3 DNA, 42 bases read in frame from base 1. Trimming costs V 7 bases and J 0 bases, and their ends lie 12 bases apart. Because repertoires were sampled repeatedly during chemoradiotherapy, clonal expansion in the tumor microenvironment could be followed. Libraries were built with the immunoSEQ multiplex PCR assay. What TCRdb holds here is the immuneACCESS table cut down to in-frame rearrangements. Part of the clones is not present; checked against another copy, under half of the missing clones reflect an unresolved V gene, and the others are unexplained. Here the sample has over 7,000 clones; 80% occur a single time. 1.5% to 2% of the sample rests with the top ten.

Sampling was conducted from a patient who underwent chemoradiotherapy. Recombination joined TRBV28 with TRBJ1-1; TRBD1 could be the D gene, as 6 bases match. The clonotype was recovered from a human donor with HPV-associated anogenital cancer. The CDR3 loop reads CASMGAGLNTEAFF. The DNA sequence follows: TGTGCCAGCATGGGGGCGGGGCTGAACACTGAAGCTTTCTTT.